This entry concerns a single T cell receptor (beta chain). The sample comes from a study of blood T cell repertoires in COVID-19. Whole-study context: Whether acute or convalescent, the COVID-19 samples came from the United States, Italy and Spain. Sources were T cells, B-cell-depleted T cells, or PBMCs; the material itself was cDNA or gDNA.

The CDR3 spans 14 residues. Trimming removed 1 base from V and 8 bases from J, with 13 bases in between. Germline V CDR1 and CDR2: MNHNS, SASEGT. Original methodology: Amplification of reference gene primers was used by the study to estimate nucleated cell counts. The repertoire was sequenced with immunoSEQ multiplex PCR; TCRdb's copy has only in-frame clones and lacks some. The DNA was the basis for D and trimming; V, J and clone size are from that table. The sample consists of approximately 240,000 clones, 65% to 85% of them appearing once. The chain combines TRBV6-1 with TRBJ2-3, with D perhaps matching TRBD1 (5 bases). The source is a human donor in a cohort sampled during active COVID-19. The sample comprised peripheral blood. Here the CDR3 reads CASSEGRDLGTQYF. CDR3 DNA: TGTGCCAGCAGTGAAGGCAGGGATTTGGGTACGCAGTATTTT.